This TCR beta chain originates from a study of technical replicates of blood from several donors. Germline V lookup: CDR1 LGHNA, CDR2 YSLEER. The CDR3 contains 15 residues. Trimming took 5 bases from V and 8 from J, leaving 18 bases between them. Profiled with immunoSEQ multiplex PCR; TCRdb holds only in-frame clones, not every one. The sample consists of approximately 29,000 clones, approximately 90% of them appearing once. The chain has TRBV4-3 and TRBJ1-4; weak D call: TRBD1 (6 bases). The clonotype comes from a human donor in good health. Some clones in this sample may be carry-over from other donors' samples. The source material was PBMCs. CDR3 nucleotides: TGCGCCAGCAGCAACTCTCAGGGGTTCCGAGAAAAACTGTTTTTT. Protein sequence: CASSNSQGFREKLFF.